What follows are 25 T cell receptor beta chains derived from one specimen sequenced in a study of spatial heterogeneity in lung cancer. General study points: Mutation counts in tumors were tracked by counts of expanded intratumoral alpha and beta TCRs.

These receptors are not linked to any known antigen. TCRdb processed the 5' RACE reads anew with MiXCR; each CDR3 protein has one entry. The sample comprises about 17,000 distinct CDR3 sequences, 6.2% of which are singletons, and approximately 6.2% rests with the top ten. Time point denoted: sample taken at primary tumor resection. The starting material was lung tumor tissue, obtained at surgery. Receptors were obtained from a male donor with early-stage non-small cell lung cancer.

This clonotype was observed many times. This beta chain turned up in a library designed for alpha chains; as an off-target read, its abundance says little. This chain joins TRBV20-1 and TRBJ2-7, with D perhaps being TRBD1 or TRBD2 (5 bases each). Looked up from germline, CDR1 is DFQATT and CDR2 is SNEGSKA (reference sequence). Trimming left V 0 bases short and J 3 bases short, with 12 bases between. CDR3 length: 14 amino acids. This CDR3 reads CSARDFGGNYEQYF. DNA for the CDR3: TGCAGTGCTAGAGATTTTGGGGGTAACTACGAGCAGTACTTC.

This clonotype was observed many times. This beta chain lies outside the target of a library built for alpha chains; its clone size means little. V is TRBV9 and J is TRBJ2-3, with 9 bases that match TRBD2. Germline loops: CDR1 SGDLS, CDR2 YYNGEE. Losses at the gene ends were 0 bases for V and 3 bases for J; bases not matched to a gene: 2. The CDR3 has 15 residues. This chain's CDR3 is CASSVGLAGTDTQYF. CDR3 in DNA: TGTGCCAGCAGCGTAGGGCTAGCGGGAACAGATACGCAGTATTTT.

This clonotype was counted many times. Within a library made for alpha chains, this beta chain is off target, and its count is uninformative. The chain carries TRBV4-2 and TRBJ1-5; D is unresolved. Trimming took 0 bases from V and 8 from J, leaving 11 bases between them. The CDR3 spans 14 residues. Germline values: CDR1 LGHNA, CDR2 YNFKEQ. The CDR3 spells CASSQDQSEKPQHF. The CDR3 DNA sequence: TGTGCCAGCAGCCAAGATCAGTCGGAGAAGCCCCAGCATTTT.

Of note for this clonotype: Being off target in a library aimed at alpha chains, this beta chain has a size of little meaning. V gene TRBV20-1 combines with J gene TRBJ2-4; D is ambiguous. CDR1 is DFQATT and CDR2 is SNEGSKA in the germline V gene (reference sequence). The CDR3 is 15 residues long. Trimming pared 1 base from V and 1 base from J, leaving 11 bases between. CDR3 protein: CSARGPIRAKNIQYF. CDR3 nucleotide sequence: TGCAGTGCTAGAGGGCCGATAAGGGCCAAAAACATTCAGTACTTC.

This clonotype appeared many times. This beta chain is a stray sequence in a library constructed for alpha chains; its clone size is not meaningful. The chain's CDR3 is CAISESRQDGTDTQYF. The CDR3 DNA follows: TGTGCCATCAGTGAGTCGAGACAGGATGGCACAGATACGCAGTATTTT. This rearrangement joins TRBV10-3 to TRBJ2-3, with D tentatively TRBD1 (6 bases). The CDR3 is 16 residues long. CDR1 and CDR2 from the germline V gene are ENHRY and SYGVKD. V was clipped by 0 bases and J by 1 base, with 11 bases between them.

As concerns this clonotype: Since the library was made to target alpha chains, this beta chain is a stray read and its abundance is not meaningful. The V call is TRBV27, the J call TRBJ1-6; 8 positions agree with TRBD1. The V and J ends lost 6 bases and 10 bases, in that order; junction bases with no gene match: 5. Germline CDR1 MNHEY, CDR2 SMNVEV (reference sequence). This CDR3 has 13 amino acids. The CDR3 DNA is TGTGCCAGCAGACGAGGACAGGGATCACCCCTCCACTTT. This encodes CASRRGQGSPLHF.

The sample holds many counts of this clonotype. This beta chain lies outside the target of a library built for alpha chains; its clone size means little. The rearrangement links TRBV27 to TRBJ2-5; D is perhaps TRBD1 (6 bases). The V end was cut by 5 bases, the J end by 3 bases, with 19 bases between. This CDR3 has 16 amino acids. Germline values: CDR1 MNHEY, CDR2 SMNVEV (reference sequence). CDR3 bases: TGTGCCAGCAGTCATCCGACAGGCGCTGCCGAAGAGACCCAGTACTTC. Translation: CASSHPTGAAEETQYF.

Relative to its sample, this clonotype is medium-sized (0.01 to 0.1%). This beta chain is off target for a library built for alpha chains, so its abundance means little. The chain joins TRBV21-1 to TRBJ2-5. TRBV21-1 is an annotated pseudogene. CDR3 length: 13 residues. CDR3 protein: CASSRGTEETQYF. CDR3 nucleotides: TGTGCCAGCAGCAGAGGGACGGAAGAGACCCAGTACTTC.

This clonotype was counted ten times or more. Found in a library prepared for alpha chains, this beta chain is an off-target read, and its abundance has little meaning. This chain connects TRBV12-3 or TRBV12-4 to TRBJ1-6; maybe TRBD1 (5 bases). The CDR3 has 13 amino acids. V was pared by 6 bases and J by 7 bases, with 10 bases between. The CDR3 region is CASSPDTNSPLHF. Here the CDR3 DNA reads TGTGCCAGCAGCCCGGACACAAATTCACCCCTCCACTTT.

This clonotype was counted at least ten times. Within a library made for alpha chains, this beta chain is off target, and its count is uninformative. The V call is TRBV9, the J call TRBJ1-4; the match to TRBD1 covers 10 bases. CDR1 is SGDLS, CDR2 YYNGEE, per germline. The ends lost 3 bases at V and 8 bases at J; junction bases unmatched: 10. This CDR3 is 16 amino acids long. The CDR3 loop is CASSADRGRAGEKLFF. The CDR3 DNA reads as TGTGCCAGCAGCGCTGACAGGGGGCGCGCGGGCGAAAAACTGTTTTTT.

This clonotype was picked up many times. Being off target in a library aimed at alpha chains, this beta chain has a size of little meaning. The chain joins TRBV4-1 to TRBJ2-1; 9 nucleotides line up with TRBD2. The CDR3 consists of 17 residues. CDR1 is MGHRA, CDR2 YSYEKL, per germline. After removal of 5 bases from V and 1 base from J, the junction contained 9 bases not matched to a gene. CDR3 DNA: TGCGCCAGCAGCAGTCGCGGGGGGGCCAAGTCCTACAATGAGCAGTTCTTC. It is translated as CASSSRGGAKSYNEQFF.

This clonotype was observed many times. The library was designed around alpha chains, so this beta chain is a stray read whose abundance carries little weight. The V call is TRBV20-1, the J call TRBJ2-4; D assignment may be TRBD1 or TRBD2 (5 bases each). The V gene lost 4 bases and the J gene lost 1 base, with 14 bases spanning the gap. Germline values: CDR1 DFQATT, CDR2 SNEGSKA (reference sequence). This CDR3 contains 15 residues. The CDR3 nucleotides are TGCAGTGCTAAGGGACCTCGCCTGGCCAAAAACATTCAGTACTTC. Its protein is CSAKGPRLAKNIQYF.

This clonotype is judged medium-sized. This beta chain is off target for a library built for alpha chains, so its abundance means little. CDR3 in DNA: TGCAGTGCTAGAGACCTCCAGGGACAGGCGGACTATGGCTACACCTTC. This translates into CSARDLQGQADYGYTF. J is TRBJ1-2 and V is TRBV20-1; 8 bases are shared with TRBD1. V shed 0 bases, J shed 3 bases, and the junction held 9 bases outside the gene matches. The CDR3 covers 16 residues. Per germline, CDR1 DFQATT and CDR2 SNEGSKA (reference sequence).

By proportion, this clonotype is medium-sized (0.01 to 0.1%). This beta chain appears as a stray read in a library generated for alpha chains; its size is not informative. V is TRBV7-6 and J is TRBJ2-1; 7 nucleotides agree with TRBD2. V was clipped by 2 bases and J by 8 bases; unmatched bases: 6. The CDR3 sequence is 14 residues long. Looked up from germline, CDR1 is SGHVS and CDR2 is FNYEAQ. CDR3 sequence reads: CASSLIREGDEQFF. The CDR3 DNA follows: TGTGCCAGCAGCTTAATCAGGGAGGGCGATGAGCAGTTCTTC.

Many counts were recorded for this clonotype. The library was built for alpha chains, so this beta chain is an off-target read and its size means little. The rearrangement uses TRBV7-8 and TRBJ1-1; no clear D. Trimming stripped 5 bases from V and 1 base from J, with 17 bases between. From germline, CDR1 is SGHVS and CDR2 FQNEAQ. The CDR3 has 16 residues. This chain's CDR3 is CASSLVRALRNTEAFF. CDR3 sequence (DNA): TGTGCCAGCAGCCTGGTGCGGGCGCTAAGGAACACTGAAGCTTTCTTT.

This clonotype appeared many times. Since it is a stray read in a library aimed at alpha chains, this beta chain has a size that is not meaningful. The chain recombines TRBV12-3 or TRBV12-4 with TRBJ2-7; 7 bases align to TRBD1. V trimming: 7 bases; J trimming: 3 bases; junction bases outside the gene matches: 3. CDR3 size: 12 residues. The CDR3 DNA reads TGTGCCAGCAAGCCAGGGGGCTACGAGCAGTACTTC. This gives the protein CASKPGGYEQYF.

As for this clonotype: The library was built for alpha chains, so this beta chain is an off-target read and its size means little. Here the CDR3 DNA reads TGCGCCAGCAGCCTACCTAGCGGTAGCACAGATACGCAGTATTTT. This gives the protein CASSLPSGSTDTQYF. The J gene is TRBJ2-3, the V gene TRBV5-1, with TRBD2 matching 7 bases. In germline, CDR1 is SGHRS, CDR2 YFSETQ. The CDR3 is 15 amino acids. J lost 0 bases, V lost 4 bases, and 5 bases had no gene match.

This clonotype occurred many times. With the library built for alpha chains, this beta chain is off target and its frequency is not meaningful. This rearrangement joins TRBV2 to TRBJ2-3; TRBD2 is a possible D gene (6 bases). The germline CDR1 and CDR2 sequences are SNHLY and FYNNEI. Deletions cut 1 base from V and 4 bases from J, with 12 bases between. The CDR3 runs 15 residues. CDR3 sequence reads: CASSEDVGGADTQYF. The CDR3 nucleotides read TGTGCCAGCAGTGAAGACGTAGGAGGGGCAGATACGCAGTATTTT. The full variable domain, in which reference TRBV2 and TRBJ2-3 provide the parts outside the CDR3, is EPEVTQTPSHQVTQMGQEVILRCVPISNHLYFYWYRQILGQKVEFLVSFYNNEISEKSEIFDDQFSVERPDGSNFTLKIRSTKLEDSAMYFCASSEDVGGADTQYFGPGTRLTVL.

A word on this clonotype: Since the library was made to target alpha chains, this beta chain is a stray read and its abundance is not meaningful. This chain uses TRBV5-1 with TRBJ2-3, with TRBD2 identical over 8 bases. This CDR3 has 14 residues. With V trimmed by 4 bases and J by 1 base, 2 bases remained unmatched. In germline, CDR1 is SGHRS, CDR2 YFSETQ. The CDR3 DNA reads TGCGCCAGCAGCCCGACTAGCGGCACAGATACGCAGTATTTT. It specifies CASSPTSGTDTQYF.

This clonotype has ten or more counts. Found in a library prepared for alpha chains, this beta chain is an off-target read, and its abundance has little meaning. The chain has TRBV5-5 and TRBJ2-2; 13 nucleotides agree with TRBD2. Per germline, CDR1 SGHKS and CDR2 YYEKEE (reference sequence). V was clipped by 1 base and J by 2 bases; unmatched bases: 2. This CDR3 spans 17 amino acids. Here the CDR3 reads CASSLRLAGGNTGELFF. DNA for the CDR3: TGTGCCAGCAGCTTGAGACTAGCGGGGGGCAACACCGGGGAGCTGTTTTTT.

Regarding this clonotype: This beta chain lies outside the target of a library built for alpha chains; its clone size means little. The J gene is TRBJ1-2, the V gene TRBV6-2 or TRBV6-3; D perhaps matches TRBD1 (6 bases). V lost 5 bases, J lost 8 bases, and 15 bases lay in between. CDR3 size: 13 residues. From germline, CDR1 is MNHEY and CDR2 SVGEGT. The CDR3 sequence is CASSEDSSVGYTF. CDR3 in DNA: TGTGCCAGCAGTGAGGACAGCTCAGTCGGCTACACCTTC.

A few counts support this clonotype. The library was designed around alpha chains, so this beta chain is a stray read whose abundance carries little weight. The chain carries TRBV9 and TRBJ2-2, with D perhaps TRBD1 (6 bases). V was trimmed by 4 bases and J by 0 bases, leaving 22 bases between them. Per the germline V gene, CDR1 is SGDLS and CDR2 is YYNGEE. The CDR3 sequence is 19 residues long. The CDR3 nucleotides read TGTGCCAGCAGCACACAATACTCACAGGGATACACGAACACCGGGGAGCTGTTTTTT. Protein: CASSTQYSQGYTNTGELFF.

This clonotype is classed as medium-sized. A library made for alpha chains picked up this beta chain off target, so its size means little. The V and J genes are TRBV6-5 and TRBJ2-7; D perhaps matches TRBD2 (5 bases). The CDR3 extends over 13 amino acids. V gave up 5 bases and J gave up 1 base, with 9 bases separating them. Germline V gene data show CDR1 as MNHEY and CDR2 as SVGAGI. CDR3 residues: CASSPRTSYEQYF. CDR3 DNA sequence: TGTGCCAGCAGTCCGCGGACTTCCTACGAGCAGTACTTC.

A few counts support this clonotype. This beta chain is an unintended read in a library built for alpha chains; its size means little. This chain links TRBV7-9 with TRBJ2-1; tentatively, D is TRBD2 (5 bases). CDR1 is SEHNR and CDR2 is FQNEAQ in the germline V gene (reference sequence). V lost 5 bases, J lost 0 bases, and 17 bases lay in between. This CDR3 contains 17 residues. The chain's CDR3 is CASSPPFRAGSYNEQFF. In DNA form, the CDR3 reads TGTGCCAGCAGCCCTCCCTTCCGGGCGGGCTCCTACAATGAGCAGTTCTTC.

This clonotype was seen many times. The size of this beta chain means little, since it is a stray read in a library made for alpha chains. This rearrangement joins TRBV6-2 or TRBV6-3 to TRBJ2-1; perhaps TRBD2 as D (5 bases). Trimming took 2 bases from V and 15 from J, leaving 17 bases between them. Germline V lookup: CDR1 MNHEY, CDR2 SVGEGT. The CDR3 has 13 amino acids. The CDR3 DNA is TGTGCCAGCAGTTACAAACCTGACTACTCACCGTTCTTC. As protein: CASSYKPDYSPFF.